The 5 T cell receptor beta chains reported below all come from one sample, sequenced in a study of CD8 T cells in Susac syndrome. Random hexamers were used to reverse transcribe roughly 0.5 to 1 ug of RNA. Via MiXCR, TCRdb re-called the immunoSEQ multiplex PCR reads, giving one row per CDR3 protein. This sample yields some 170,000 distinct CDR3 sequences, of which roughly 95% are seen a single time; more than 0.1% belongs to the top ten. The sequenced sample consisted of CD4+ T cells from PBMCs. The source is a human donor in good health.

The genes are TRBV3-1 and TRBJ2-3; D gene ambiguous. The germline CDR1 and CDR2 sequences are LGHDT and YNNKEL (reference sequence). V dropped 5 bases and J dropped 2 bases, with 17 bases sitting between them. The CDR3 sequence is 16 residues long. The DNA of the CDR3 is TGTGCCAGCAGCACCCGACTCCCGAGACTCACAGATACGCAGTATTTT. It encodes CASSTRLPRLTDTQYF.

This chain connects TRBV2 to TRBJ2-3, with 11 bases identical to TRBD2. This CDR3 comprises 14 residues. Germline assignment: CDR1 SNHLY and CDR2 FYNNEI. V shed 10 bases and J 1 base; nucleotides not matched to a gene: 4. CDR3: CATKLAGGTDTQYF. Written as DNA, the CDR3 is TGTGCCACCAAACTAGCGGGGGGCACAGATACGCAGTATTTT.

This clonotype came up once. V and J are TRBV15 and TRBJ2-1; D is ambiguous. V gave up 1 base and J gave up 6 bases, with 10 bases separating them. Germline CDR1 and CDR2: LNHNV and YYDKDF (reference sequence). This CDR3 has 14 residues. The chain's CDR3 is CATSRAILGNEQFF. CDR3 DNA: TGTGCCACCAGCAGAGCCATTCTAGGCAATGAGCAGTTCTTC.

This chain connects TRBV30 to TRBJ2-7, with TRBD1 matching over 10 bases. After removal of 0 bases from V and 5 bases from J, the junction contained 7 bases not matched to a gene. Germline CDR1 reads GTSNPN; CDR2 reads SVGIG (reference sequence). This CDR3 has 15 amino acids. The CDR3 sequence: CAWSVLGQGRNEQYF. The CDR3 region has the DNA TGTGCCTGGAGTGTATTGGGACAGGGGAGGAACGAGCAGTACTTC.

The chain is built from TRBV2 and TRBJ1-1; possible D gene TRBD1, 5 bases. Between the trimmed V and J ends, which lost 2 bases and 10 bases, there was a span of 17 bases. This CDR3 contains 14 residues. Per the germline V gene, CDR1 is SNHLY and CDR2 is FYNNEI. As DNA, the CDR3 is TGTGCCAGCAGTGAACGGCAGGGTCGGGTTCCAGCTTTCTTT. Its translation: CASSERQGRVPAFF.